Reported below is one TCR beta chain. Its antigen is undetermined. The data are from a study of chemoradiotherapy in HPV16-positive cancers. Overall study findings and caveats: HPV-responsive T-cell expansion during chemoradiotherapy was linked to improved recurrence-free survival in HPV16-positive patients. During treatment, candidate HPV-specific clones and E7-related motifs expanded in tumor.

The data were produced by immunoSEQ multiplex PCR, yet TCRdb's version contains in-frame clones alone and is incomplete. The sample carries about 12,000 clones, roughly four fifths recorded once. This CDR3 spans 15 amino acids. The trim removed 5 bases at V and 4 bases at J, leaving 6 bases unmatched. Germline V gives CDR1 MNHEY, CDR2 SMNVEV (reference sequence). The sequence came from a human donor with HPV-associated anogenital cancer. The specimen was obtained from a patient who underwent chemoradiotherapy. The genes are TRBV27 and TRBJ1-5; 9 nucleotides agree with TRBD1. The CDR3 protein is CASSTVQGANQPQHF. CDR3 nucleotides: TGTGCCAGCAGTACCGTACAGGGGGCAAATCAGCCCCAGCATTTT.